This T cell receptor (beta chain) was obtained from a study of blood T cells in healthy people across ages. Using a J-beta primer mix together with a sample-barcoded 5' primer, a second PCR was run for roughly 6 to 12 cycles. Each CDR3 protein gets one entry after TCRdb re-called the 5' RACE reads with MiXCR. This sample has 550,000 to 750,000 distinct CDR3 sequences; around a fifth occur once, and the top ten carry roughly 3.6%. Germline V gene sequence: CDR1 DFQATT, CDR2 SNEGSKA (reference sequence). The V end was cut by 6 bases, the J end by 0 bases, with 12 bases between. This CDR3 has 14 amino acids. The sample holds many counts of this clonotype.

The rearrangement links TRBV20-1 to TRBJ1-3, with D tentatively TRBD1 (6 bases). The sequence was obtained from a man between 65 and 80 years old in good health. The sequenced sample was blood. This chain's CDR3 is CSAALTGSGNTIYF. CDR3 nucleotide sequence: TGCAGTGCCGCCCTGACAGGCTCTGGAAACACCATATATTTT.